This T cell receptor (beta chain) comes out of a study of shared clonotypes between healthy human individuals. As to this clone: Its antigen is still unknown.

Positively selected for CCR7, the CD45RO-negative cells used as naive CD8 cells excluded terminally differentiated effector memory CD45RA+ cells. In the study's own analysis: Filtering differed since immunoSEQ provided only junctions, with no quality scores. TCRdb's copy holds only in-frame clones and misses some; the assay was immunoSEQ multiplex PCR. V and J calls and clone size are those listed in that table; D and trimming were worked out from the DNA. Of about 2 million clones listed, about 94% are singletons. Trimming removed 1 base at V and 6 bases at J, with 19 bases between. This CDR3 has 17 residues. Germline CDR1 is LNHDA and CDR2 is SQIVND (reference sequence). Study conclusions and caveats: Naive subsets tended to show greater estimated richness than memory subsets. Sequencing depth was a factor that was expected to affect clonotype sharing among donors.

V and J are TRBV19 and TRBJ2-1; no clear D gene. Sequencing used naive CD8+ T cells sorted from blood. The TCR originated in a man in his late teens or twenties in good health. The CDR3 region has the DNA TGTGCCAGTAGTATAGTCTTCTTTGTGAGTGGCGGCAATGAGCAGTTCTTC. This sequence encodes CASSIVFFVSGGNEQFF.